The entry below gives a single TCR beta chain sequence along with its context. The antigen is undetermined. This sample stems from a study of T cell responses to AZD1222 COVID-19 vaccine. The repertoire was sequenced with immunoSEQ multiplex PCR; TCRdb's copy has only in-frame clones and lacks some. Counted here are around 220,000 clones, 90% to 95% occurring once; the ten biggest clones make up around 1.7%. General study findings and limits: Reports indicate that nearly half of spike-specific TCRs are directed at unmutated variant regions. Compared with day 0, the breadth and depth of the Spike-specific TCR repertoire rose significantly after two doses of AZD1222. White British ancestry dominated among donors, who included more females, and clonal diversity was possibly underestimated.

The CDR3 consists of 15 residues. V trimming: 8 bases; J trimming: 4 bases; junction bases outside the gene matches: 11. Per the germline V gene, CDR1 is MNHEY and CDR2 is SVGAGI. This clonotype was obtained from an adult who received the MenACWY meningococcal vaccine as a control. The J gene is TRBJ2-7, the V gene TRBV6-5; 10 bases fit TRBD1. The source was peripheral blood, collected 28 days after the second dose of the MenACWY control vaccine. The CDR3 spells CASENPGQGTYEQYF. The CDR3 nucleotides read TGTGCCAGCGAAAACCCGGGACAGGGGACGTACGAGCAGTACTTC.